Listed below are T cell receptor beta chains from one sample, sequenced in a study of blood T cells in healthy people across ages. TCRdb analysed the 5' RACE reads with MiXCR anew, one entry per CDR3 protein. The sample records around 1,900,000 distinct CDR3 sequences, 39% being singletons. Sequenced sample: blood. These receptors were taken from a human donor in good health. The CDR3 runs from the conserved cysteine through the conserved F or W. D genes are given only for firm matches. Clone size is stated in some rows and not others, as once, few, many or a class when expanded.

clone size	V gene	D gene	J gene	CDR3 DNA	CDR3 protein
few	TRBV3-1	.	TRBJ1-1	TGTGCCAGCAGTCAGTCAGGGACTGAAGCTTTCTTT	CASSQSGTEAFF
.	TRBV2	.	TRBJ2-1	TGTGCCAGCAGTGAATCGGCTACCCGCGGGCAGTTCTTC	CASSESATRGQFF
.	TRBV12-3/TRBV12-4	TRBD1	TRBJ2-7	TGTGCCAGCAGTCCTGATTGGGGACAGGGGGTCCCCTACGAGCAGTACTTC	CASSPDWGQGVPYEQYF
few	TRBV28	.	TRBJ1-5	TGTGCCAGCAGTACAGGGTTCCGTAATCAGCCCCAGCATTTT	CASSTGFRNQPQHF
.	TRBV30	.	TRBJ1-1	TGTGCCTGGAGTGTATTGGAGAACACTGAAGCTTTCTTT	CAWSVLENTEAFF
.	TRBV12-3/TRBV12-4	TRBD1	TRBJ2-5	TGTGCCAGCAGTTTATCGTACAGGGGAGCCCAGGCCCAGTACTTC	CASSLSYRGAQAQYF
.	TRBV25-1	TRBD2	TRBJ2-3	TGTGCCAGCAGTGAATATTTTGGGACTAGCCCGGACACAGATACGCAGTATTTT	CASSEYFGTSPDTDTQYF
.	TRBV24-1	TRBD1	TRBJ2-1	TGTACCACCAGCCAGGGGGCCTCCTACAATGAGCAGTTCTTC	CTTSQGASYNEQFF
.	TRBV9	.	TRBJ1-1	TGTGCCTGCCCCCCCCATTTATCGGGGACTGAAGCTTTCTTT	CACPPHLSGTEAFF
.	TRBV7-9	.	TRBJ1-4	TGTGCCAGCAGCGTCCGGAGGCTTGGTCTTAATGAAAAACTGTTTTTT	CASSVRRLGLNEKLFF
.	TRBV12-3/TRBV12-4	.	TRBJ2-4	TGTGCCAGCAGTCTGAGTACCAAAAACATTCAGTACTTC	CASSLSTKNIQYF
.	TRBV2	.	TRBJ2-3	TGTGCCAGCAGCCCGGACAGACAGGCCTCTCCTCCGTATTTT	CASSPDRQASPPYF
many	TRBV11-2	.	TRBJ2-3	TGTGCCAGCAGCTTAGATCTGATAGATACGCAGTATTTT	CASSLDLIDTQYF
few	TRBV28	.	TRBJ1-4	TGTGCCAGCAGAGAACAGGCAACTAATGAAAAACTGTTTTTT	CASREQATNEKLFF
.	TRBV12-3/TRBV12-4	TRBD1	TRBJ2-7	TGTGCCAGCAGTACTCAGGACAGGGGACCTTTCCACGAGCAGTACTTC	CASSTQDRGPFHEQYF
few	TRBV29-1	.	TRBJ2-1	TGCAGCGTTGATATAGCTGGGGCTAATGAGCAGTTCTTC	CSVDIAGANEQFF
.	TRBV4-3	.	TRBJ2-3	TGCGCCAGCAGCCAAGATTTCCGGGGTGGGGTCCCAGATACGCAGTATTTT	CASSQDFRGGVPDTQYF
.	TRBV20-1	TRBD1	TRBJ1-2	TGCAGTGCTGTGGACAGGAGAGTGCCGCGGTTCGTTGGCTACACCTTC	CSAVDRRVPRFVGYTF
.	TRBV7-3	.	TRBJ1-1	TGTGCCAGCAGTTACTCTACAGGGATTATCACAGAAGCTTTCTTT	CASSYSTGIITEAFF
.	TRBV5-1	.	TRBJ2-7	TGCGCCAGCACCGAATTCCCGAAATCCTACGAGCAGTACTTC	CASTEFPKSYEQYF
few	TRBV12-3/TRBV12-4	TRBD1	TRBJ2-1	TGTGTCAGCAGTCACCTCGGACAGGGCCGCTACAATGAGCAGTTCTTC	CVSSHLGQGRYNEQFF
few	TRBV29-1	.	TRBJ1-2	TGCAGCGTGTTTTCCGTTGAGGCCTACACCTTC	CSVFSVEAYTF
.	TRBV5-1	TRBD2	TRBJ2-1	TGCGCCAGCAGCCTGACTAGCGGGGGTTATTACAATGAGCAGGGCTTC	CASSLTSGGYYNEQGF
few	TRBV7-9	.	TRBJ1-2	TGTGCCAGCAGCGAGACAAAAGCAGACTATAACTATGGCTACACCTTC	CASSETKADYNYGYTF
.	TRBV28	.	TRBJ2-5	TGTGCCAGCAAGAGGCTTGGGGAATACTATGAGCAGTACTTC	CASKRLGEYYEQYF
.	TRBV7-2	.	TRBJ1-1	TGTGCCAGCAGCTCTCAATCTAACACTGAAGCTTTCTTT	CASSSQSNTEAFF